The rows below give T cell receptor beta chains drawn from one sample of a study of vaccination and CD4 T cells after COVID-19. What these receptors recognize is not known. From the PCR reads, TCRdb called clonotypes with MiXCR, one entry per CDR3 protein. The data hold about 20,000 distinct CDR3 sequences, with roughly 43% observed a single time. This material consisted of CD4+ T cells from blood, cultured in vitro, taken after SARS-CoV-2 vaccination. The source of these receptors is a human donor who had recovered from COVID-19. Both conserved end residues are part of each CDR3. Fields, in order: V gene, D gene, CDR3 length, J gene, clone size, CDR3 protein, CDR3 DNA. D genes are given only for firm matches. Clone size is given for some rows only: seen once, a few or many times, or a class if the clone is expanded.

V: TRBV10-3
D: .
length: 14
J: TRBJ2-7
size: .
CDR3: CAISEGSASYEQYF
DNA: TGTGCCATCAGTGAAGGGTCAGCCTCCTACGAGCAGTACTTC

V: TRBV9
D: .
length: 15
J: TRBJ1-2
size: .
CDR3: CASSVGSGQNYGYTF
DNA: TGTGCCAGCAGCGTAGGATCTGGGCAGAACTATGGCTACACCTTC

V: TRBV7-2
D: .
length: 14
J: TRBJ1-1
size: .
CDR3: CASRYLRMNTEAFF
DNA: TGTGCCAGCAGGTATCTTCGGATGAACACTGAAGCTTTCTTT

V: TRBV30
D: .
length: 14
J: TRBJ1-1
size: .
CDR3: CAWSVLLLGTEAFF
DNA: TGTGCCTGGAGTGTACTGTTGCTGGGGACTGAAGCTTTCTTT

V: TRBV6-5
D: .
length: 15
J: TRBJ1-4
size: .
CDR3: CASSYSRTAYEKLFF
DNA: TGTGCCAGCAGTTACTCTAGGACAGCCTATGAAAAACTGTTTTTT

V: TRBV6-1
D: TRBD1
length: 13
J: TRBJ1-1
size: medium-sized
CDR3: CASSDRDRGGAFF
DNA: TGTGCCAGCAGTGACCGGGACAGGGGGGGAGCTTTCTTT

V: TRBV20-1
D: TRBD2
length: 15
J: TRBJ2-5
size: .
CDR3: CSATTGGAGKETQYF
DNA: TGCAGTGCCACCACCGGGGGGGCCGGGAAAGAGACCCAGTACTTC

V: TRBV20-1
D: TRBD1
length: 13
J: TRBJ2-7
size: .
CDR3: CSARGTVGYEQYF
DNA: TGCAGTGCCCGAGGGACAGTGGGCTACGAGCAGTACTTC

V: TRBV15
D: TRBD2
length: 17
J: TRBJ2-1
size: few
CDR3: CATSSRLAGVANNEQFF
DNA: TGTGCCACCAGCAGTAGACTAGCGGGAGTTGCTAACAATGAGCAGTTCTTC

V: TRBV7-2
D: .
length: 15
J: TRBJ2-7
size: few
CDR3: CASSLGALVGYEQYF
DNA: TGTGCCAGCAGCTTAGGGGCCCTAGTCGGGTACGAGCAGTACTTC

V: TRBV4-3
D: .
length: 16
J: TRBJ2-3
size: once
CDR3: CASSQDWGAHTDTQYF
DNA: TGCGCCAGCAGCCAAGATTGGGGGGCCCACACAGATACGCAGTATTTT

V: TRBV7-2
D: .
length: 15
J: TRBJ1-1
size: .
CDR3: CASSLVPGAGTEAFF
DNA: TGTGCCAGCAGCTTAGTTCCGGGAGCGGGCACTGAAGCTTTCTTT

V: TRBV28
D: .
length: 12
J: TRBJ1-6
size: few
CDR3: CASSFRTSPLHF
DNA: TGTGCCAGCAGTTTCAGGACCTCACCCCTCCACTTT

V: TRBV14
D: .
length: 13
J: TRBJ1-2
size: .
CDR3: CASSRQPNYGYTF
DNA: TGTGCCAGCAGCCGACAGCCGAACTATGGCTACACCTTC

V: TRBV5-1
D: TRBD1
length: 15
J: TRBJ2-3
size: .
CDR3: CASSLGTGRTDTQYF
DNA: TGCGCCAGCAGCTTGGGGACAGGCAGGACAGATACGCAGTATTTT

V: TRBV20-1
D: .
length: 14
J: TRBJ2-7
size: .
CDR3: CSARPQGNSYEQYF
DNA: TGCAGTGCTAGGCCACAGGGTAATTCCTACGAGCAGTACTTC

V: TRBV20-1
D: .
length: 14
J: TRBJ2-3
size: .
CDR3: CSARVPGMTDTQYF
DNA: TGCAGTGCTAGAGTCCCGGGAATGACAGATACGCAGTATTTT

V: TRBV25-1
D: TRBD1
length: 13
J: TRBJ1-1
size: few
CDR3: CASRRGGFTEAFF
DNA: TGTGCCAGCAGACGAGGGGGCTTCACTGAAGCTTTCTTT

V: TRBV6-1
D: .
length: 17
J: TRBJ1-2
size: few
CDR3: CASSTLGLGSSGYGYTF
DNA: TGTGCCAGCAGTACCCTGGGCCTAGGGTCTTCGGGCTATGGCTACACCTTC

V: TRBV19
D: .
length: 14
J: TRBJ1-1
size: .
CDR3: CASSMAAMNTEAFF
DNA: TGTGCCAGTAGTATGGCAGCTATGAACACTGAAGCTTTCTTT

V: TRBV11-3
D: TRBD1
length: 16
J: TRBJ2-7
size: .
CDR3: CASSPVSGQGVDEQYF
DNA: TGTGCCAGCTCCCCCGTTTCCGGACAGGGAGTAGACGAGCAGTACTTC

V: TRBV7-2
D: TRBD1
length: 13
J: TRBJ1-2
size: .
CDR3: CASRRGQGTGYTF
DNA: TGTGCCAGCAGGAGAGGACAGGGGACTGGCTACACCTTC

V: TRBV20-1
D: .
length: 11
J: TRBJ2-1
size: .
CDR3: CSASANNEQFF
DNA: TGCAGTGCCTCAGCTAACAATGAGCAGTTCTTC

V: TRBV6-2/TRBV6-3
D: TRBD1
length: 15
J: TRBJ1-5
size: .
CDR3: CASSLGQVSSQPQHF
DNA: TGTGCCAGCAGCCTAGGACAGGTCAGCTCACAGCCCCAGCATTTT

V: TRBV27
D: .
length: 17
J: TRBJ1-4
size: few
CDR3: CASSPAAPGGAGEKLFF
DNA: TGTGCCAGCAGTCCCGCAGCCCCTGGGGGCGCTGGTGAAAAACTGTTTTTT

V: TRBV19
D: .
length: 12
J: TRBJ1-5
size: .
CDR3: CASSILSQPQHF
DNA: TGTGCCAGTAGTATTCTCAGTCAGCCCCAGCATTTT

V: TRBV7-2
D: .
length: 15
J: TRBJ2-5
size: .
CDR3: CASSLEGAGRETQYF
DNA: TGTGCCAGCAGCTTAGAAGGGGCGGGCCGGGAGACCCAGTACTTC

V: TRBV30
D: .
length: 14
J: TRBJ1-2
size: .
CDR3: CAWSSGRIFYGYTF
DNA: TGTGCCTGGAGTTCGGGGAGGATATTCTATGGCTACACCTTC

V: TRBV6-5
D: .
length: 13
J: TRBJ1-2
size: few
CDR3: CASSYGQGKGYTF
DNA: TGTGCCAGCAGTTACGGCCAGGGGAAAGGCTACACCTTC

V: TRBV20-1
D: TRBD1
length: 18
J: TRBJ1-1
size: few
CDR3: CSARVGASWTGMNTEAFF
DNA: TGCAGTGCTAGAGTTGGGGCATCTTGGACAGGTATGAACACTGAAGCTTTCTTT

V: TRBV7-2
D: TRBD2
length: 18
J: TRBJ2-1
size: .
CDR3: CASSLVSRTSGGYNEQFF
DNA: TGTGCCAGCAGCTTAGTGTCCCGGACTAGCGGGGGTTACAATGAGCAGTTCTTC

V: TRBV20-1
D: .
length: 13
J: TRBJ1-1
size: few
CDR3: CSAPHNSRTEAFF
DNA: TGCAGTGCTCCTCATAACTCCAGGACTGAAGCTTTCTTT

V: TRBV5-1
D: .
length: 14
J: TRBJ1-1
size: .
CDR3: CASSPQPGSTEAFF
DNA: TGCGCCAGCAGCCCCCAACCTGGCAGCACTGAAGCTTTCTTT

V: TRBV6-4
D: TRBD1
length: 16
J: TRBJ1-1
size: few
CDR3: CASSGPGQRVNTEAFF
DNA: TGTGCCAGCAGTGGACCGGGACAGAGAGTGAACACTGAAGCTTTCTTT

V: TRBV20-1
D: .
length: 15
J: TRBJ1-5
size: few
CDR3: CSARVRLGGNQPQHF
DNA: TGCAGTGCTAGAGTGAGACTAGGTGGCAATCAGCCCCAGCATTTT

V: TRBV6-1
D: TRBD1
length: 15
J: TRBJ1-2
size: .
CDR3: CASRAGTGGQDGYTF
DNA: TGTGCCAGCAGGGCTGGGACAGGGGGGCAGGATGGCTACACCTTC

V: TRBV6-2/TRBV6-3
D: .
length: 12
J: TRBJ1-5
size: few
CDR3: CASSYRDQPQHF
DNA: TGTGCCAGCAGTTACAGGGATCAGCCCCAGCATTTT

V: TRBV5-1
D: TRBD1
length: 16
J: TRBJ1-5
size: once
CDR3: CASSPGQGAPVQPQHF
DNA: TGCGCCAGCAGCCCCGGACAGGGGGCCCCCGTTCAGCCCCAGCATTTT

V: TRBV7-6
D: .
length: 14
J: TRBJ1-1
size: .
CDR3: CASSPMGLNTEAFF
DNA: TGTGCCAGCAGCCCAATGGGGCTGAACACTGAAGCTTTCTTT

V: TRBV28
D: TRBD2
length: 14
J: TRBJ2-3
size: .
CDR3: CASSGGGSTDTQYF
DNA: TGTGCCAGCAGCGGCGGGGGTAGCACAGATACGCAGTATTTT

V: TRBV19
D: TRBD2
length: 16
J: TRBJ2-3
size: few
CDR3: CASSIATSGSTDTQYF
DNA: TGTGCCAGTAGTATAGCGACTAGCGGGAGCACAGATACGCAGTATTTT

V: TRBV6-1
D: .
length: 13
J: TRBJ2-7
size: .
CDR3: CASSSGGTAEQYF
DNA: TGTGCCAGCAGCTCCGGCGGGACAGCCGAGCAGTACTTC

V: TRBV24-1
D: .
length: 17
J: TRBJ2-3
size: once
CDR3: CATSAPAEQGITDTQYF
DNA: TGTGCCACCAGTGCACCAGCTGAACAGGGTATCACAGATACGCAGTATTTT

V: TRBV7-2
D: .
length: 15
J: TRBJ2-7
size: few
CDR3: CASSLGTLVPYEQYF
DNA: TGTGCCAGCAGCCTCGGGACACTTGTCCCCTACGAGCAGTACTTC

V: TRBV6-1
D: TRBD2
length: 13
J: TRBJ2-1
size: .
CDR3: CATHVRGDGEQFF
DNA: TGTGCCACCCATGTACGGGGGGACGGTGAGCAGTTCTTC

V: TRBV6-5
D: .
length: 19
J: TRBJ2-3
size: .
CDR3: CASSYWGYSAGLPPDTQYF
DNA: TGTGCCAGCAGTTACTGGGGGTATTCTGCGGGGCTTCCCCCAGATACGCAGTATTTT

V: TRBV7-2
D: .
length: 14
J: TRBJ1-2
size: few
CDR3: CASSLAQGTYGYTF
DNA: TGTGCCAGCAGCTTAGCTCAGGGAACCTATGGCTACACCTTC

V: TRBV11-3
D: .
length: 14
J: TRBJ2-3
size: .
CDR3: CASSLGLITDTQYF
DNA: TGTGCCAGCAGCTTAGGACTCATCACAGATACGCAGTATTTT

V: TRBV6-2/TRBV6-3
D: .
length: 15
J: TRBJ1-2
size: .
CDR3: CASSSYRDDNYGYTF
DNA: TGTGCCAGCAGTTCGTACAGGGATGATAACTATGGCTACACCTTC

V: TRBV9
D: TRBD1
length: 15
J: TRBJ2-7
size: .
CDR3: CASSRAGGANYEQYF
DNA: TGTGCCAGCAGCCGAGCAGGGGGCGCGAACTACGAGCAGTACTTC

V: TRBV6-1
D: .
length: 13
J: TRBJ1-5
size: few
CDR3: CASKRGAAQPQHF
DNA: TGTGCCAGCAAACGGGGGGCAGCTCAGCCCCAGCATTTT

V: TRBV11-3
D: TRBD1
length: 15
J: TRBJ1-1
size: .
CDR3: CASSRRETGGTEAFF
DNA: TGTGCCAGCAGCCGGCGGGAGACAGGGGGCACTGAAGCTTTCTTT

V: TRBV28
D: TRBD1
length: 15
J: TRBJ1-5
size: few
CDR3: CASRTGQGQYQPQHF
DNA: TGTGCCAGCAGGACTGGACAGGGACAGTATCAGCCCCAGCATTTT

V: TRBV7-2
D: .
length: 14
J: TRBJ1-2
size: few
CDR3: CASILSTGTHGYTF
DNA: TGTGCCAGCATTCTGTCGACGGGGACTCATGGCTACACCTTC

V: TRBV15
D: TRBD2
length: 22
J: TRBJ2-1
size: few
CDR3: CATSRDPRRGTSGRATYNEQFF
DNA: TGTGCCACCAGCAGAGATCCACGGCGCGGGACTAGCGGGAGGGCCACATACAATGAGCAGTTCTTC